This TCR beta chain was sequenced in a study of cytomegalovirus exposure and HLA in healthy donors. About the research overall: Earlier, 95 million to 120 million unique TCR beta sequences were recovered from approximately 180 million T cells by an analysis. Whole-study findings and limits: Associated with HLA alleles at 0.05 false discovery rate in a later analysis were 16,951 TCR beta sequences. For most subjects, TCR beta sequences were reported to predict HLA-A and HLA-B alleles with accuracy.

Participants comprised healthy donors of bone marrow. Notes on this clone: Antigen specificity is unknown. The junction and the germline gene differ at one end; a read error may be behind it.

The PCR made use of 60 Vbeta and 13 Jbeta primers. Assay used: immunoSEQ multiplex PCR; TCRdb lists only in-frame clones, some missing. This sample has over 65,000 clones, with around 80% found just once. CDR1 is SEHNR, CDR2 FQNEAQ, per germline (reference sequence). The CDR3 consists of 13 residues. This sequence originates from a woman aged 30 to 39 in good health and CMV-seronegative. This chain joins TRBV7-9 and TRBJ1-1; no clear D gene. Sequencing was performed on PBMCs. The CDR3: CSSSPRQLTEAFF. The DNA for the CDR3 is TGTTCCAGCAGTCCTCGACAATTAACTGAAGCTTTCTTT.